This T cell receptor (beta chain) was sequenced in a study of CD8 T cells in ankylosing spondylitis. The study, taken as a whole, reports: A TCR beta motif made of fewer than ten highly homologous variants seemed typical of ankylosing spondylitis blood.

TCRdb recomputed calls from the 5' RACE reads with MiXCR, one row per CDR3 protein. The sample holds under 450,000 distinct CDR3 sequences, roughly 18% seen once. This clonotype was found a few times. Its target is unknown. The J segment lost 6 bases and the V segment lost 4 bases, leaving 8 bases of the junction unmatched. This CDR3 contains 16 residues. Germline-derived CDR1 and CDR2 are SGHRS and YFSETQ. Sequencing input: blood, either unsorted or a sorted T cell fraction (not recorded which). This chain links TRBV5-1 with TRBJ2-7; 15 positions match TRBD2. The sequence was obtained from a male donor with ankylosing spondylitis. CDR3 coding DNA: TGCGCCAGCAGCCAGGGGACTAGCGGGGGGCCATCCGAGCAGTACTTC. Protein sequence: CASSQGTSGGPSEQYF. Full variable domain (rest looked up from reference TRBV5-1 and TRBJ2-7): KAGVTQTPRYLIKTRGQQVTLSCSPISGHRSVSWYQQTPGQGLQFLFEYFSETQRNKGNFPGRFSGRQFSNSRSEMNVSTLELGDSALYLCASSQGTSGGPSEQYFGPGTRLTVT.